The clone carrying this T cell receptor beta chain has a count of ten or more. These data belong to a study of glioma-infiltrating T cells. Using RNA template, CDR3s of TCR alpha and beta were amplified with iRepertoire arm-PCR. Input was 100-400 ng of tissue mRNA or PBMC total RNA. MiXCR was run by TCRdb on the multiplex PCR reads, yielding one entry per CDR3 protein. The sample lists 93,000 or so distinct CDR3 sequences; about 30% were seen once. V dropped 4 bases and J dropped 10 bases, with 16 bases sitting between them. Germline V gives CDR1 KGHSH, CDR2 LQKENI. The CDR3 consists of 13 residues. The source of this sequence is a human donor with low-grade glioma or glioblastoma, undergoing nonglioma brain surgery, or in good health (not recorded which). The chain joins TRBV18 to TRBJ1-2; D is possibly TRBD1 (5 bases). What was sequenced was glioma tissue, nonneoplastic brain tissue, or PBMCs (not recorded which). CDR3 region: CASSQSPDSLYTF. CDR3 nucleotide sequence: TGTGCCAGCTCACAAAGCCCCGACAGTCTCTACACCTTC.